These T cell receptor beta chains were read from a single sample in a study of vaccination and CD4 T cells after COVID-19. From the PCR reads, TCRdb called clonotypes with MiXCR, one entry per CDR3 protein. The data contain about 18,000 distinct CDR3 sequences, roughly 50% of them singletons. Antigen specificity for these receptors is unknown. Sample: CD4+ T cells from blood, cultured in vitro, taken before SARS-CoV-2 vaccination. These receptors all come from a human donor who had recovered from COVID-19. CDR3s include the opening cysteine and the closing phenylalanine or tryptophan. Not all rows give a size; the values are once, few, many and, for expanded clones, a class.

TRBJ2-5	.	17	TRBV28	CASAGNSGSGGRETQYF
TRBJ1-5	.	16	TRBV19	CASSTTGGRDNQPQHF
TRBJ1-2	.	15	TRBV25-1	CASSPYGGQNYGYTF
TRBJ1-2	few	15	TRBV4-2	CASSQTLQVALGYTF
TRBJ1-6	few	12	TRBV20-1	CSASQNNSPLHF
TRBJ1-2	once	13	TRBV11-3	CASSLDFTAGYTF
TRBJ1-2	.	15	TRBV6-1	CASTRFLGQGNGYTF
TRBJ2-1	.	16	TRBV7-8	CASSLDSGGASLYQFF
TRBJ2-3	.	15	TRBV6-1	CASSGRQGPDYTQYF
TRBJ2-3	.	15	TRBV10-3	CAISPGGGRGDTQYF
TRBJ1-6	.	15	TRBV19	CASTIVGRPNSPLHF
TRBJ1-2	.	15	TRBV7-2	CASSERGIRDYGYTF
TRBJ2-1	.	11	TRBV10-1	CASSPGDGQFF
TRBJ2-5	.	12	TRBV6-2/TRBV6-3	CASSSPMETQYF
TRBJ1-1	.	12	TRBV6-2/TRBV6-3	CASRVWNTEAFF
TRBJ2-5	.	12	TRBV12-3/TRBV12-4	CASSPGQETQYF
TRBJ2-3	.	14	TRBV20-1	CSARRDRSTDTQYF
TRBJ1-5	few	14	TRBV6-1	CAIDREGSNQPQHF
TRBJ2-4	once	17	TRBV20-1	CSASFRTSGSIQNIQYF
TRBJ2-3	.	15	TRBV7-9	CASSPTGGSTDTQYF
TRBJ2-5	once	14	TRBV5-4	CASSPRPDSETQYF
TRBJ2-2	few	15	TRBV7-2	CASSLAGMNTGELFF
TRBJ1-1	.	15	TRBV4-3	CASSRRGRMNTEAFF
TRBJ1-1	.	15	TRBV7-8	CASSTLTGGNTEAFF
TRBJ1-5	.	16	TRBV6-1	CASRQRQGGGNQPQHF
TRBJ1-5	.	14	TRBV6-1	CASSRDRGYQPQHF
TRBJ1-5	medium-sized	12	TRBV20-1	CSAARGGQPQHF
TRBJ1-2	few	15	TRBV2	CASSGRGSGPVGYTF
TRBJ1-1	.	16	TRBV7-2	CASSPAVRVENTEAFF
TRBJ2-3	.	12	TRBV20-1	CSASPFTDTQYF
TRBJ2-6	.	15	TRBV29-1	CSVQGDLSGANVLTF
TRBJ2-5	.	14	TRBV6-4	CASSPGGLEETQYF
TRBJ2-5	few	14	TRBV5-1	CASSVASSRETQYF
TRBJ2-1	.	15	TRBV7-3	CASSSKPAGYNEQFF
TRBJ1-6	.	15	TRBV10-3	CAISESEGAHSPLHF
TRBJ1-1	few	15	TRBV5-1	CASSSAGTSGTEAFF
TRBJ2-3	.	18	TRBV5-1	CASSHYTGTGGDTDTQYF
TRBJ1-2	.	13	TRBV29-1	CSVREGTNYGYTF
TRBJ1-2	.	13	TRBV7-2	CASSLGRDYGYTF
TRBJ1-1	.	10	TRBV28	CSTGSPEAFF
TRBJ1-2	.	14	TRBV19	CASSIDRTTYGYTF
TRBJ1-2	.	13	TRBV6-2/TRBV6-3	CASIQSPGQPHTF
TRBJ2-3	.	16	TRBV11-3	CASSPGLAGRSDTQYF
TRBJ2-7	.	14	TRBV11-2	CASSLQGVAIEQYF
TRBJ2-7	.	15	TRBV6-2/TRBV6-3	CASSSVGRPTYEQYF
TRBJ2-3	.	17	TRBV6-2/TRBV6-3	CASSNPFGSEITDTQYF
TRBJ2-2	few	15	TRBV20-1	CSAMNQRESPGELFF
TRBJ2-2	.	16	TRBV7-9	CASSSRRTGNTGELFF
TRBJ1-6	few	16	TRBV19	CASRRDRVDGNSPLHF
TRBJ1-2	.	12	TRBV2	CASSSTNYGYTF
TRBJ2-2	.	17	TRBV10-3	CAISESLAGGTIGELFF
TRBJ1-1	few	14	TRBV27	CASSTPYRGAEAFF
TRBJ2-1	few	16	TRBV7-6	CASSLGTSGRYDEQFF
TRBJ1-5	once	13	TRBV4-2	CASSQDRGQPQHF